These 20 T cell receptor beta chains originate from one sample sequenced in a study of blood T cell repertoires in COVID-19. Profiling relied on immunoSEQ multiplex PCR, and the TCRdb table lists in-frame clones only, not all of them. The data show 250,000 to 300,000 clones, 89% seen once. The specimen sequenced was peripheral blood. Receptors originate from a man in his forties or fifties with acute or convalescent COVID-19.

The rearrangement uses TRBV7-9 and TRBJ2-3; perhaps TRBD1 as D (5 bases). V was clipped by 1 base and J by 6 bases, with 11 bases between them. The length of the CDR3 is 14 residues. Per the germline V gene, CDR1 is SEHNR and CDR2 is FQNEAQ (reference sequence). The CDR3 is CASSLGQSVDTQYF. CDR3 in DNA: TGTGCCAGCAGCTTAGGACAGTCTGTGGATACGCAGTATTTT. Full variable domain (outside the CDR3, taken from reference TRBV7-9 and TRBJ2-3): DTGVSQNPRHKITKRGQNVTFRCDPISEHNRLYWYRQTLGQGPEFLTYFQNEAQLEKSRLLSDRFSAERPKGSFSTLEIQRTEQGDSAMYLCASSLGQSVDTQYFGPGTRLTVL.

J is TRBJ1-1 and V is TRBV3-1 (or the pseudogene TRBV3-2), with D unresolved. V lost 1 base to trimming and J lost 3 bases, with 9 bases between them. The length of the CDR3 is 14 residues. Germline V lookup: CDR1 LGHDT, CDR2 YNNKEL (reference sequence). The CDR3: CASSQVDVDTEAFF. CDR3 DNA: TGTGCCAGCAGCCAAGTCGATGTAGACACTGAAGCTTTCTTT.

The V and J genes are TRBV5-1 and TRBJ2-5; D is unresolved. Germline CDR1 and CDR2: SGHRS and YFSETQ. The V end was cut by 0 bases, the J end by 3 bases, with 9 bases between. The CDR3 is 14 amino acids. The CDR3, as DNA: TGCGCCAGCAGCTTGGCGAACCCGGAAGAGACCCAGTACTTC. This encodes CASSLANPEETQYF.

This chain connects TRBV4-2 to TRBJ1-2, with D maybe TRBD1 (6 bases). Trimming pared 0 bases from V and 6 bases from J, leaving 17 bases between. Germline values: CDR1 LGHNA, CDR2 YNFKEQ. This CDR3 is built from 16 residues. The CDR3 reads CASSQEGVGGLDGYTF. In DNA, the CDR3 is TGTGCCAGCAGCCAAGAGGGAGTAGGGGGTCTCGATGGCTACACCTTC.

The rearrangement joins TRBV29-1 to TRBJ1-2; D is uncertain. Between the trimmed V and J ends, which lost 0 bases and 4 bases, there was a span of 15 bases. Germline CDR1 reads SQVTM; CDR2 reads ANQGSEA. The CDR3 totals 15 residues. This CDR3 is CSVEDRQTFIYGYTF. CDR3 DNA: TGCAGCGTTGAAGATAGGCAGACTTTTATCTATGGCTACACCTTC.

J is TRBJ2-2 and V is TRBV4-1, with 7 bases fitting TRBD2. Germline V gives CDR1 MGHRA, CDR2 YSYEKL. Trimming removed 1 base from V and 6 bases from J; junction bases left unmatched: 2. CDR3 length: 14 residues. The CDR3 region is CASSQVGGAGELFF. The DNA of the CDR3 is TGCGCCAGCAGCCAAGTGGGGGGGGCCGGGGAGCTGTTTTTT.

This chain connects TRBV6-1 to TRBJ1-5; TRBD1 aligns across 8 bases. Trimming cost V 4 bases and J 6 bases; bases outside gene matches: 5. The CDR3 has 14 residues. Germline CDR1 reads MNHNS; CDR2 reads SASEGT. CDR3 sequence reads: CASSGADRVQPQHF. Here the CDR3 DNA reads TGTGCCAGCAGTGGAGCGGACAGGGTTCAGCCCCAGCATTTT.

The chain recombines TRBV30 with TRBJ2-2, with TRBD1 as a possible D gene (6 bases). Germline V gene lookup returns CDR1 GTSNPN and CDR2 SVGIG (reference sequence). V was pared by 8 bases and J by 6 bases, with 13 bases between. The length of the CDR3 is 12 residues. This CDR3 is CALLRGPGELFF. The CDR3 DNA reads as TGTGCCCTCCTCAGGGGTCCCGGGGAGCTGTTTTTT.

The V gene is TRBV7-4, the J gene TRBJ1-6, with D hard to call. V was pared by 1 base and J by 0 bases, with 13 bases between. The length of the CDR3 is 18 residues. The germline gives CDR1 SGHVT, CDR2 SQSDAQ. The CDR3 DNA follows: TGTGCCAGCAGCTTAGGCCCTTTCCCTAGCTCCTATAATTCACCCCTCCACTTT. Protein sequence: CASSLGPFPSSYNSPLHF.

The rearrangement uses TRBV30 and TRBJ2-7; D may be TRBD1 (6 bases). The CDR3 is 15 residues long. V lost 0 bases and J lost 0, with 12 bases in between. Germline loops: CDR1 GTSNPN, CDR2 SVGIG (reference sequence). CDR3: CAWSVLTGSSYEQYF. The CDR3 coding sequence is TGTGCCTGGAGTGTGTTAACAGGGAGCTCCTACGAGCAGTACTTC.

This rearrangement joins TRBV7-9 to TRBJ1-6, with D tentatively TRBD1 (6 bases). Trimming removed 3 bases at V and 7 bases at J, with 13 bases between. This CDR3 comprises 15 residues. Germline V gene data show CDR1 as SEHNR and CDR2 as FQNEAQ (reference sequence). The CDR3 nucleotides read TGTGCCAGCAGCTTCTCTGGGGGCGCGAATTCACCCCTCCACTTT. Residues: CASSFSGGANSPLHF.

The sample holds one count of this clone. The rearrangement links TRBV7-2 to TRBJ1-2; D is unresolved. Trimming took off 4 bases at V and 7 bases at J, with 16 bases between the two ends. CDR1 is SGHTA and CDR2 is FQGNSA in the germline V gene. The CDR3 runs to 14 residues. The CDR3 loop reads CASSSDPGGGGYTF. The CDR3 DNA is TGTGCCAGCAGCTCCGACCCGGGCGGAGGTGGCTACACCTTC.

This clone was counted only a few times. The CDR3 region is CASSSNSNQPQHF. DNA for the CDR3: TGTGCCAGCAGTTCTAATAGCAATCAGCCCCAGCATTTT. V gene TRBV27 combines with J gene TRBJ1-5; no definite D call. The CDR3 spans 13 residues. CDR1 and CDR2 from the germline V gene are MNHEY and SMNVEV (reference sequence). V was cut by 4 bases and J by 0 bases, with 4 bases left in between.

This chain connects TRBV10-3 to TRBJ1-3; TRBD1 might be the D (6 bases). The CDR3 is 14 residues long. Germline V gene lookup returns CDR1 ENHRY and CDR2 SYGVKD. The V end was cut by 5 bases, the J end by 2 bases, with 10 bases between. As DNA, the CDR3 is TGTGCCATCAGTCCAGGGGAAACTGGAAACACCATATATTTT. This encodes CAISPGETGNTIYF.

J is TRBJ1-1 and V is TRBV10-1; tentatively, D is TRBD1 (6 bases). Germline V CDR1 and CDR2: WNHNN, SYGVQD (reference sequence). The ends were cut back, 3 bases at V and 4 bases at J, with 12 bases in the middle. This CDR3 is built from 14 residues. The CDR3 DNA reads as TGCGCCAGCAGTGACGGGGGGGGCTCCACTGAAGCTTTCTTT. This translates into CASSDGGGSTEAFF.

The count of this clone is one. The rearrangement uses TRBV19 and TRBJ1-5; 7 bases align to TRBD1. There are 13 residues in the CDR3. Germline CDR1 and CDR2: LNHDA and SQIVND (reference sequence). The J segment lost 10 bases and the V segment lost 5 bases, leaving 8 bases of the junction unmatched. CDR3 in DNA: TGTGCCAGTAGTCCCCCGACAGGGAGCCCCCAGCATTTT. It encodes CASSPPTGSPQHF.

V usage is TRBV28 and J usage is TRBJ1-1; tentative D call: TRBD1 (6 bases). The V end was cut by 1 base, the J end by 6 bases, with 9 bases between. Per the germline V gene, CDR1 is MDHEN and CDR2 is SYDVKM. The CDR3 runs 13 residues. DNA for the CDR3: TGTGCCAGCAGTTTATCAGGGGTACCTGAAGCTTTCTTT. This codes for CASSLSGVPEAFF.

The rearrangement links TRBV5-1 to TRBJ1-2; TRBD1 aligns across 8 bases. The V and J ends lost 0 bases and 1 base, in that order; junction bases with no gene match: 5. Germline CDR1 reads SGHRS; CDR2 reads YFSETQ. The CDR3 loop spans 16 amino acids. The DNA for the CDR3 is TGCGCCAGCAGCTTGGGCGGGACAGGCCTTAACTATGGCTACACCTTC. Amino acids: CASSLGGTGLNYGYTF.

This clone has a handful of counts. This chain links TRBV7-8 with TRBJ2-7; D possibly corresponds to TRBD1 (5 bases). The germline V gene encodes CDR1 SGHVS and CDR2 FQNEAQ. Trimming shortened V by 5 bases and J by 2 bases, and 7 bases separated the two germline ends. This CDR3 is built from 12 residues. The chain's CDR3 is CASSPGPYEQYF. The CDR3 DNA reads TGTGCCAGCAGCCCAGGGCCCTACGAGCAGTACTTC.

The V gene is TRBV2, the J gene TRBJ1-1; 7 bases align to TRBD1. Losses at the gene ends were 7 bases for V and 3 bases for J; bases not matched to a gene: 11. The CDR3 has 15 amino acids. Germline values: CDR1 SNHLY, CDR2 FYNNEI. The CDR3 DNA reads as TGTGCCAGCACCGGAGACGTACAGGGGTACACTGAAGCTTTCTTT. Its protein is CASTGDVQGYTEAFF.